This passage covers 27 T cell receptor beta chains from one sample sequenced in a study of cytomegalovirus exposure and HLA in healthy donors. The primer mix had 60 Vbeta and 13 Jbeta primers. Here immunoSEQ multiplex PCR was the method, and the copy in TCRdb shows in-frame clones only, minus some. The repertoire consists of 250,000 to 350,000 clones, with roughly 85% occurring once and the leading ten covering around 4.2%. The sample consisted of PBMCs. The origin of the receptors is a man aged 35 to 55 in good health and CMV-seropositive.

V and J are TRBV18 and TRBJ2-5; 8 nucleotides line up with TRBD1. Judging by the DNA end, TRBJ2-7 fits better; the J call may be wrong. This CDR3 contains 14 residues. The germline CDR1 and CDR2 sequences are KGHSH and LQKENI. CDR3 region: CASSSTGGSYEQYF. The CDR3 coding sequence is TGTGCCAGCTCATCTACAGGGGGGTCCTACGAGCAGTACTTC.

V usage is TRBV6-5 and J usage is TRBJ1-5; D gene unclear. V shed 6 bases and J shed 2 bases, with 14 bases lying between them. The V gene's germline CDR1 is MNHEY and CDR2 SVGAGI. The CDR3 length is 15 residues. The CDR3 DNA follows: TGTGCCAGCAGAGACGCGGGGTATGGCAATCAGCCCCAGCATTTT. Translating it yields CASRDAGYGNQPQHF.

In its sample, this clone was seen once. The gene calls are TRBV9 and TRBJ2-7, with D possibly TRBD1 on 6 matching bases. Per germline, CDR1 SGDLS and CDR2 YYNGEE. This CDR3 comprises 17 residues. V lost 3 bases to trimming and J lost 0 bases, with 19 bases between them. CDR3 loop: CASSGDRSSGSSYEQYF. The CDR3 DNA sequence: TGTGCCAGCAGCGGCGACAGGTCCTCGGGGAGCTCCTACGAGCAGTACTTC.

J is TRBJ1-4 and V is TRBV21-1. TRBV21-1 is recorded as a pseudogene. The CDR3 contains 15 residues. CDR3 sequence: CASSKNGRGDEKLFF. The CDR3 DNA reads TGTGCCAGCAGCAAAAATGGGAGGGGGGATGAAAAACTGTTTTTT.

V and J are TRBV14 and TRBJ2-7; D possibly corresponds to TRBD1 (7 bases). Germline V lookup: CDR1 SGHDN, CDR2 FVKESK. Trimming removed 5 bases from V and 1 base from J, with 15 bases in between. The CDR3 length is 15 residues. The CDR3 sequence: CASSYKEGASYEQYF. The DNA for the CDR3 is TGTGCCAGCAGCTACAAGGAGGGGGCGTCCTACGAGCAGTACTTC.

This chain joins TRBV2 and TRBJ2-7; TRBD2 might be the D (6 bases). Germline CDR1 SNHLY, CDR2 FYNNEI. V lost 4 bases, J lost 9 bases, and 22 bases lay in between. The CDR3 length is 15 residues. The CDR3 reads CASSGQSGRDMGQYF. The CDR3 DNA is TGTGCCAGCAGTGGGCAGTCAGGGCGGGATATGGGGCAGTACTTC.

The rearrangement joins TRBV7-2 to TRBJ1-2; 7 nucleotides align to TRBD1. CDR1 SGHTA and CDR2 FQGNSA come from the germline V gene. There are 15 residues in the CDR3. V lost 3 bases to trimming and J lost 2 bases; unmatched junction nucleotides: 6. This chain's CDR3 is CASSFGTAGNYGYTF. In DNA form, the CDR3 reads TGTGCCAGCAGCTTTGGGACAGCCGGGAACTATGGCTACACCTTC.

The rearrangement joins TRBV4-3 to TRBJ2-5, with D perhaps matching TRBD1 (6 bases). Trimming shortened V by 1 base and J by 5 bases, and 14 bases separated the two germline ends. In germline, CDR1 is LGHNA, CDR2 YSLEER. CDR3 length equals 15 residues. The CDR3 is CASSQGNRVGETQYF. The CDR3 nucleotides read TGCGCCAGCAGCCAAGGTAACAGGGTCGGCGAGACCCAGTACTTC.

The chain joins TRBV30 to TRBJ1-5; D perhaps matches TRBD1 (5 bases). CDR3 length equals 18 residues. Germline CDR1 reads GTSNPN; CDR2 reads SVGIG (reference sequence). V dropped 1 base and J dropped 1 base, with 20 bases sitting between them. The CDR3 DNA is TGTGCCTGGAGTGGGGGTGGGGGGTATAGAGTGAGCAATCAGCCCCAGCATTTT. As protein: CAWSGGGGYRVSNQPQHF.

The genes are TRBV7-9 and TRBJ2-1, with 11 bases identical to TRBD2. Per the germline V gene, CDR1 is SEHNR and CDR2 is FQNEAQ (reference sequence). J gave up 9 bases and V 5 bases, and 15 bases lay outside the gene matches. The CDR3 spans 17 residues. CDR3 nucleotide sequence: TGTGCCAGCAGCGGACTAGCGGGTTCTCTTATCGTGCCTGAGCAGTTCTTC. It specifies CASSGLAGSLIVPEQFF.

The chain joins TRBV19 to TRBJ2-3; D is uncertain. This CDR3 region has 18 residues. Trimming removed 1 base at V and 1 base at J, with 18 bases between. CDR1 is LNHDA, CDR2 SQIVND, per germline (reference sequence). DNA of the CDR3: TGTGCCAGTAGTATAGGCCAGGATTCTTTACCAGGCACAGATACGCAGTATTTT. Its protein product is CASSIGQDSLPGTDTQYF.

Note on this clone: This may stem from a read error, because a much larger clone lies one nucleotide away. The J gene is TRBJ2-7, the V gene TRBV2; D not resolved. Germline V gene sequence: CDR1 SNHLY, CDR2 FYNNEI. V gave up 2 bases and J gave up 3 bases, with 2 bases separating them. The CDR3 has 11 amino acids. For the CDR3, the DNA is TGTGCCAGCAGTGAACTCTACGAGCAGTACTTC. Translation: CASSELYEQYF.

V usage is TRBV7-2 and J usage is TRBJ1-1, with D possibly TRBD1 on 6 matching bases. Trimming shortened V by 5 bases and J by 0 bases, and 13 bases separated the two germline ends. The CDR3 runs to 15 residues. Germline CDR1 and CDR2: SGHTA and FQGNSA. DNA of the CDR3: TGTGCCAGCAGCAGCCGACAGGCCCTGAACACTGAAGCTTTCTTT. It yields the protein CASSSRQALNTEAFF.

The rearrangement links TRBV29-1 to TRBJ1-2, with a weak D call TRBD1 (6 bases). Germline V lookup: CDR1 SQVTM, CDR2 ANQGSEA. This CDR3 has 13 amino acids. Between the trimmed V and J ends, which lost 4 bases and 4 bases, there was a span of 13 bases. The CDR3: CSVGNDRPYGYTF. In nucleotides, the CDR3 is TGCAGCGTTGGGAACGACAGGCCCTATGGCTACACCTTC.

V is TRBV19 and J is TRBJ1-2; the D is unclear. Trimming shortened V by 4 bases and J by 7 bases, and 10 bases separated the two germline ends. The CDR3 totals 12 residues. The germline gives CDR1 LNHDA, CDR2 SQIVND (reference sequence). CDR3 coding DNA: TGTGCCAGTAGTACCCCCCTCGGTGGCTACACCTTC. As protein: CASSTPLGGYTF.

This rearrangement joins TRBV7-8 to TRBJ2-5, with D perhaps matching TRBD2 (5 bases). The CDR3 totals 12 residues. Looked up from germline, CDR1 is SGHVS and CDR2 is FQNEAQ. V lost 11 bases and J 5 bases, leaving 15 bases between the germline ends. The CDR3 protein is CASAGPAETQYF. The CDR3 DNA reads TGTGCCTCCGCGGGTCCAGCCGAGACCCAGTACTTC.

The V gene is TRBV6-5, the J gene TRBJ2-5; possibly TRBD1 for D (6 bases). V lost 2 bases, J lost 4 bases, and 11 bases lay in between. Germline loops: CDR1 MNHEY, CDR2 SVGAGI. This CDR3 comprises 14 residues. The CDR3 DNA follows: TGTGCCAGCAGTTACCCCGGACAGCCAGAGACCCAGTACTTC. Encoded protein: CASSYPGQPETQYF.

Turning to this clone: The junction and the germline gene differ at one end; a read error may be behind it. The CDR3 region is CASRRQGLSTDTQYF. Here the CDR3 DNA reads TGTGCTAGCAGGCGACAGGGCTTAAGCACAGATACGCAGTATTTT. The genes are TRBV7-7 and TRBJ2-3, with 7 positions matching TRBD1. This CDR3 spans 15 amino acids. CDR1 SSHAT and CDR2 FNYEAQ come from the germline V gene (reference sequence).

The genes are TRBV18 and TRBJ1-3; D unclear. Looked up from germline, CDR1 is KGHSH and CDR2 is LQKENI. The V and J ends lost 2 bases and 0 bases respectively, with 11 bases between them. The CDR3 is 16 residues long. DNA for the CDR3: TGTGCCAGCTCACCAGAGTTAGTCTACTCTGGAAACACCATATATTTT. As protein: CASSPELVYSGNTIYF. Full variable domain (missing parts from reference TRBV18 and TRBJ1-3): NAGVMQNPRHLVRRRGQEARLRCSPMKGHSHVYWYRQLPEEGLKFMVYLQKENIIDESGMPKERFSAEFPKEGPSILRIQQVVRGDSAAYFCASSPELVYSGNTIYFGEGSWLTVV.

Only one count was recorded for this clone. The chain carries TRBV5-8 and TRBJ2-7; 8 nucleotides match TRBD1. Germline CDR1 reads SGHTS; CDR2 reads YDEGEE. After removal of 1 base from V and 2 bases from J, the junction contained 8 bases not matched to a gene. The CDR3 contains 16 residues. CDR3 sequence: CASSLQGDRRPYEQYF. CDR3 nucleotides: TGTGCCAGCAGCTTGCAAGGGGACAGGAGACCCTACGAGCAGTACTTC. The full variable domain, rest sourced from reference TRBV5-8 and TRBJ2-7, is EAGVTQSPTHLIKTRGQQATLRCSPISGHTSVYWYQQALGLGLQFLLWYDEGEERNRGNFPPRFSGRQFPNYSSELNVNALELEDSALYLCASSLQGDRRPYEQYFGPGTRLTVT.

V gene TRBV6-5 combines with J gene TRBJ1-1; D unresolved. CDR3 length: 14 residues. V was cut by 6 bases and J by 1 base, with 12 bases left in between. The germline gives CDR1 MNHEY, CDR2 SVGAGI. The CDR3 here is CASSADAANTEAFF. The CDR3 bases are TGTGCCAGCAGCGCCGACGCGGCGAACACTGAAGCTTTCTTT.

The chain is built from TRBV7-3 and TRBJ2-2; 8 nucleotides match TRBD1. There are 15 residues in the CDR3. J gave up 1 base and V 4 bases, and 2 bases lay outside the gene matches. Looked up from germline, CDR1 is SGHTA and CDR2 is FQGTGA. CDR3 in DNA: TGTGCCAGCAGCTACACAGGGGGGAACACCGGGGAGCTGTTTTTT. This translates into CASSYTGGNTGELFF. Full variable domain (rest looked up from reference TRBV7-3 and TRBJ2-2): GAGVSQTPSNKVTEKGKYVELRCDPISGHTALYWYRQSLGQGPEFLIYFQGTGAADDSGLPNDRFFAVRPEGSVSTLKIQRTERGDSAVYLCASSYTGGNTGELFFGEGSRLTVL.

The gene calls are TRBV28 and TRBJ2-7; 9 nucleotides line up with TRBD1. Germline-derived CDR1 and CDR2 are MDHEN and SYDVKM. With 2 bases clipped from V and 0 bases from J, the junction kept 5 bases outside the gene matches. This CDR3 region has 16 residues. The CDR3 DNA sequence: TGTGCCAGCAGTTTACTTGGGGGACAGGGCTCCTACGAGCAGTACTTC. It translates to CASSLLGGQGSYEQYF.

The CDR3: CASSFRDRAVDEQFF. Here the CDR3 DNA reads TGCGCCAGCAGCTTCCGGGACAGGGCGGTAGATGAGCAGTTCTTC. The chain carries TRBV4-1 and TRBJ2-1, with 9 positions matching TRBD1. The CDR3 loop spans 15 amino acids. Germline V gene lookup returns CDR1 MGHRA and CDR2 YSYEKL. V dropped 5 bases and J dropped 8; count of bases not matched to a gene: 10.

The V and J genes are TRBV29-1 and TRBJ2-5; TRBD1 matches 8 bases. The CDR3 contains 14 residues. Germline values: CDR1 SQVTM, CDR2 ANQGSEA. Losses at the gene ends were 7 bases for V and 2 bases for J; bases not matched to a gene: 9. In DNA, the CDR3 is TGCAGCGCCCCAGGGGGCGGCGGGCAAGAGACCCAGTACTTC. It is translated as CSAPGGGGQETQYF.

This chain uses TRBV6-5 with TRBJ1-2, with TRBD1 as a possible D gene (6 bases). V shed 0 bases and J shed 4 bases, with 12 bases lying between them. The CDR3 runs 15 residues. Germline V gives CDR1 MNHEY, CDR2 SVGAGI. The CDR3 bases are TGTGCCAGCAGTTACTCAGGGGACATCCGCTATGGCTACACCTTC. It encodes CASSYSGDIRYGYTF.

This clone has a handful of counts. The DNA for the CDR3 is TGTGCCAGTTCCACCGGGACTAGCGTGACAGATACGCAGTATTTT. Its translation: CASSTGTSVTDTQYF. The chain recombines TRBV6-4 with TRBJ2-3; 10 bases align to TRBD2. Germline V gene data show CDR1 as MRHNA and CDR2 as SNTAGT. J gave up 3 bases and V 9 bases, and 9 bases lay outside the gene matches. This CDR3 has 15 amino acids.